This T cell receptor beta chain was retrieved from a study of T cells in Graves' hyperthyroidism and ophthalmopathy. The source material, RNA transcripts, was used to amplify TCR beta CDR3 regions. HTBI primers were the set used in a first-round RT-PCR of the TCR CDR3. Using its own MiXCR run on the multiplex PCR reads, TCRdb lists one record per CDR3 protein. The data hold some 500,000 distinct CDR3 sequences, with about 16% observed a single time. Germline CDR1 is ENHRY and CDR2 is SYGVKD. The CDR3 is made up of 13 amino acids. With 1 base removed from V and 5 bases from J, the gap between germline ends came to 7 bases. General study points: Median prediction lead before ophthalmopathy onset was roughly 6 months with the model. Ophthalmopathy and stable hyperthyroidism were told apart by a 13 V-J model. Among thyroid clonotypes expanded above 0.001, most also appeared in blood.

As regards this clonotype: Its antigen is still unknown.

This TCR was sampled from a young woman with Graves' ophthalmopathy. Sequencing used blood. This chain connects TRBV10-3 to TRBJ2-3; no reliable D call. The CDR3 region is CAISEFPRDTQYF. The CDR3 nucleotides read TGTGCCATCAGTGAGTTCCCCCGAGATACGCAGTATTTT.